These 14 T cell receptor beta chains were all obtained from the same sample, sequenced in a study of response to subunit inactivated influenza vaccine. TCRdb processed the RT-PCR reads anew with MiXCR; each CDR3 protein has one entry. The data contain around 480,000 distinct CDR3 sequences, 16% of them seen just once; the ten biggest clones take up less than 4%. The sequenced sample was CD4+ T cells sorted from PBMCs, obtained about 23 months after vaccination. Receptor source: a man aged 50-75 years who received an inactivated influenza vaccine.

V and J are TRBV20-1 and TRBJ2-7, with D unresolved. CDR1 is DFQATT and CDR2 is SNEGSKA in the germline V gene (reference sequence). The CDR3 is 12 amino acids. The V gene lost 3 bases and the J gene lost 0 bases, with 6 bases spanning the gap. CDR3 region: CSARLRSYEQYF. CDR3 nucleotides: TGCAGTGCTAGGTTGCGCTCCTACGAGCAGTACTTC.

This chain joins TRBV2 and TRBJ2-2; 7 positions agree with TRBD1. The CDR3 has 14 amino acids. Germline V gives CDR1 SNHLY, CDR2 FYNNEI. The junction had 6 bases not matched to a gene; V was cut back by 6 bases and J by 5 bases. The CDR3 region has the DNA TGTGCCAGCAGGGGGGACAGTGAGACCGGGGAGCTGTTTTTT. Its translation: CASRGDSETGELFF.

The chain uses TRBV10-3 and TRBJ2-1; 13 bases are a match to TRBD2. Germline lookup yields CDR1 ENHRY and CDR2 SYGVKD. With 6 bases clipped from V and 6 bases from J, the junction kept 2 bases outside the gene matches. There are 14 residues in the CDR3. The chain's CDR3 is CAISWTSGGNEQFF. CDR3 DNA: TGTGCCATCAGCTGGACTAGCGGGGGCAATGAGCAGTTCTTC.

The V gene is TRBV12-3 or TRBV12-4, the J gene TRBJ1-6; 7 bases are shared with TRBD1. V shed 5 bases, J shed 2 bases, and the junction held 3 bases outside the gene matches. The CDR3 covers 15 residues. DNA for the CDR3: TGTGCCAGCAGTCCTGGGACAGCCTATAATTCACCCCTCCACTTT. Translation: CASSPGTAYNSPLHF.

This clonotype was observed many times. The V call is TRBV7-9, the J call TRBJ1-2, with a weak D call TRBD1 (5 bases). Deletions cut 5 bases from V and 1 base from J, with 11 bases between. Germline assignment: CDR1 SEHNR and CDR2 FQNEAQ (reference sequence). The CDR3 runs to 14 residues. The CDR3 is CASSPRGDNYGYTF. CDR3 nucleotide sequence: TGTGCCAGCAGCCCACGGGGGGATAACTATGGCTACACCTTC. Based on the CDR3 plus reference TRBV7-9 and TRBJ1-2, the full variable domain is DTGVSQNPRHKITKRGQNVTFRCDPISEHNRLYWYRQTLGQGPEFLTYFQNEAQLEKSRLLSDRFSAERPKGSFSTLEIQRTEQGDSAMYLCASSPRGDNYGYTFGSGTRLTVV.

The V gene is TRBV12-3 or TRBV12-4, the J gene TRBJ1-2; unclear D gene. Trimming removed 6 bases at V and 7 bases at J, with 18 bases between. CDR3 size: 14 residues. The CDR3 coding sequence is TGTGCCAGCAGGCCGGGAACCCGAATCGGTGGCTACACCTTC. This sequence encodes CASRPGTRIGGYTF.

The CDR3 is CASSYLNNEQFF. The CDR3 region has the DNA TGTGCCAGCAGCTACCTGAACAATGAGCAGTTCTTC. The chain uses TRBV7-2 and TRBJ2-1, with D uncertain. The germline V gene encodes CDR1 SGHTA and CDR2 FQGNSA. There are 12 residues in the CDR3. V dropped 4 bases and J dropped 5 bases, with 6 bases sitting between them.

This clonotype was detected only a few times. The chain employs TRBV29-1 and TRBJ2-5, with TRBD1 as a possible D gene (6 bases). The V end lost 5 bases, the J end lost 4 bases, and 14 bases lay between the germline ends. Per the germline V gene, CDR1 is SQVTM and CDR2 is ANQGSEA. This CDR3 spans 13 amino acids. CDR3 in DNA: TGCAGCGTTCTGGGACACCAAGGAGAGACCCAGTACTTC. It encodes CSVLGHQGETQYF.

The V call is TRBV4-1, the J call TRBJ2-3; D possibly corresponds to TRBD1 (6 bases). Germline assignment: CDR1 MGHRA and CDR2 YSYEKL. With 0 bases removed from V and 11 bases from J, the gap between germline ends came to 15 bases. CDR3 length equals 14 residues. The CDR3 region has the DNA TGCGCCAGCAGCCAAGACAGGGGTTGGTTAAAGCAGTATTTT. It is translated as CASSQDRGWLKQYF.

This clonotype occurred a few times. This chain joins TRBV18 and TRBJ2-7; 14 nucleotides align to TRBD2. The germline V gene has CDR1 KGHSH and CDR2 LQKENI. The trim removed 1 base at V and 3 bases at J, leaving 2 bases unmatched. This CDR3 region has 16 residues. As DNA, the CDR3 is TGTGCCAGCTCACCACTCGGACTAGCGGGGGGCTACGAGCAGTACTTC. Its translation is CASSPLGLAGGYEQYF.

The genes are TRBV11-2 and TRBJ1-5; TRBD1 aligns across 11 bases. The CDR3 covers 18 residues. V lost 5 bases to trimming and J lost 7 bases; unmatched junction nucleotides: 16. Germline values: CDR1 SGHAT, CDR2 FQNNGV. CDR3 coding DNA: TGTGCCAGCAGCCCGGGACAGGGGGATCCCCGGCCCGTGCAGCCCCAGCATTTT. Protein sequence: CASSPGQGDPRPVQPQHF.

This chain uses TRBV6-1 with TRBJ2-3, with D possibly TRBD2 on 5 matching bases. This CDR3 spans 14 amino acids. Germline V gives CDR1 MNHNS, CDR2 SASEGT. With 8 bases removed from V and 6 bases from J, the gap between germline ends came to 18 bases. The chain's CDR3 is CASRASPGEDTQYF. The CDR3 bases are TGTGCCAGCCGGGCTAGCCCTGGTGAGGATACGCAGTATTTT.

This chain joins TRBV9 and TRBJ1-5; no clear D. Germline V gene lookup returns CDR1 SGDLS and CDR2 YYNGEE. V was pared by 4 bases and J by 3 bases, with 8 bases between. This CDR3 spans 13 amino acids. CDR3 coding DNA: TGTGCCAGCAGCACTCGGAACAATCAGCCCCAGCATTTT. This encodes CASSTRNNQPQHF. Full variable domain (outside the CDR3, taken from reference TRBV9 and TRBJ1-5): DSGVTQTPKHLITATGQRVTLRCSPRSGDLSVYWYQQSLDQGLQFLIQYYNGEERAKGNILERFSAQQFPDLHSELNLSSLELGDSALYFCASSTRNNQPQHFGDGTRLSIL.

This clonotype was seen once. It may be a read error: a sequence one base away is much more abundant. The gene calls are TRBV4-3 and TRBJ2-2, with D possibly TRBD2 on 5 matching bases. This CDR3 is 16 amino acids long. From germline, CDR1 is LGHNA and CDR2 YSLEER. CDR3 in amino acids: CASSQESTVNFGELLF. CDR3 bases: TGCGCCAGCAGCCAAGAGTCTACAGTCAATTTCGGGGAGCTGCTTTTT.